One and the same sample provided the 2 T cell receptor beta chains below, sequenced in a study of blood T cell repertoires in COVID-19. Here immunoSEQ multiplex PCR was the method, and the copy in TCRdb shows in-frame clones only, minus some. The sample carries roughly 100,000 clones, 87% recorded once. The sample consisted of peripheral blood. These receptors were collected from a human donor in a cohort sampled during active COVID-19.

The chain joins TRBV7-3 to TRBJ2-7; 7 nucleotides agree with TRBD1. Losses at the gene ends were 1 base for V and 4 bases for J; bases not matched to a gene: 7. Germline lookup yields CDR1 SGHTA and CDR2 FQGTGA. The CDR3 consists of 15 residues. DNA for the CDR3: TGTGCCAGCAGCTTAATCGCAGGCAGGGGGTACGAGCAGTACTTC. As protein: CASSLIAGRGYEQYF.

In this sample, this clone turned up once. The chain has TRBV5-1 and TRBJ2-3, with TRBD2 matching over 14 bases. Looked up from germline, CDR1 is SGHRS and CDR2 is YFSETQ. This CDR3 spans 15 amino acids. After removal of 5 bases from V and 4 bases from J, the junction contained 3 bases not matched to a gene. Written as DNA, the CDR3 is TGCGCCAGCAGGGAGGGACTAGCGGGAGCAGATACGCAGTATTTT. Translating gives CASREGLAGADTQYF.